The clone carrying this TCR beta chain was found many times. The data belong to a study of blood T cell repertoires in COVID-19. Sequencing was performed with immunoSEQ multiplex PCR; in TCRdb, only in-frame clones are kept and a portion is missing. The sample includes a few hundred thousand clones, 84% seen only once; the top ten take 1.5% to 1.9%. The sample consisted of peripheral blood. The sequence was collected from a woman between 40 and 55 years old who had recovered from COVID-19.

CDR3 nucleotides: TGTGCCAGCAGTGGACCGGGGACTGGTAATTCACCCCTCCACTTT. It is translated as CASSGPGTGNSPLHF. J is TRBJ1-6 and V is TRBV27; TRBD1 might be the D (5 bases). Trimming took 5 bases from V and 6 from J, leaving 14 bases between them. Germline V gene data show CDR1 as MNHEY and CDR2 as SMNVEV (reference sequence). The CDR3 loop spans 15 amino acids.